This passage covers 15 T cell receptor beta chains from one sample sequenced in a study of cytomegalovirus exposure and HLA in healthy donors. In the PCR, 60 Vbeta and 13 Jbeta primers were used. Clones were read by immunoSEQ multiplex PCR, and TCRdb kept only the in-frame ones, dropping some. The repertoire holds about 180,000 clones, with about four fifths as singletons. Sequenced sample: PBMCs. The receptors were gathered from a woman aged 45 to 65 in good health and CMV-seropositive.

The chain couples TRBV27 to TRBJ2-1; 10 nucleotides align to TRBD2. The CDR3 has 13 amino acids. V lost 6 bases and J lost 7; bases outside the gene matches: 3. CDR1 and CDR2 (germline): MNHEY, SMNVEV (reference sequence). In nucleotides, the CDR3 is TGTGCCAGCAGATATAGCGGGGGGAATGAGCAGTTCTTC. Translated, it gives CASRYSGGNEQFF.

This clone was seen a handful of times. The rearrangement joins TRBV2 to TRBJ1-1; D may be TRBD1 (6 bases). The V end lost 3 bases, the J end lost 5 bases, and 19 bases lay between the germline ends. Germline V gene lookup returns CDR1 SNHLY and CDR2 FYNNEI. The CDR3 contains 16 residues. The CDR3 reads CASSEKGRGVGTEAFF. The CDR3 DNA reads as TGTGCCAGCAGTGAGAAAGGCAGGGGAGTAGGGACTGAAGCTTTCTTT.

This sequence joins TRBV4-3 and TRBJ2-1; 12 nucleotides match TRBD1. This CDR3 region has 20 residues. J was trimmed by 8 bases and V by 1 base; bases with no gene match: 18. CDR1 and CDR2 (germline): LGHNA, YSLEER. DNA of the CDR3: TGCGCCAGCAGCCAAGTATTCCGGGACAGGGGGCCTGAAGGGTTCGATGAGCAGTTCTTC. Translated: CASSQVFRDRGPEGFDEQFF.

The rearrangement links TRBV2 to TRBJ2-7; 9 bases agree with TRBD1. The CDR3 is 17 amino acids. Germline lookup yields CDR1 SNHLY and CDR2 FYNNEI. J gave up 0 bases and V 5 bases, and 11 bases lay outside the gene matches. CDR3 DNA sequence: TGTGCCAGCAGTCTGACCGCTTACAGGGGGCCCTCCTACGAGCAGTACTTC. Translating it yields CASSLTAYRGPSYEQYF.

This clone was recorded only once. The CDR3 spells CASSLGHGGTEAFF. The CDR3 DNA sequence: TGTGCCAGCAGCTTGGGACATGGTGGCACTGAAGCTTTCTTT. This chain uses TRBV5-6 with TRBJ1-1, with unresolved D. CDR1 and CDR2 from the germline V gene are SGHDT and YYEEEE. This CDR3 contains 14 residues. V lost 0 bases, J lost 4 bases, and 10 bases lay in between.

The chain links TRBV15 to TRBJ2-5, with D tentatively TRBD2 (7 bases). The length of the CDR3 is 16 residues. Trimming removed 1 base from V and 2 bases from J, with 14 bases in between. Germline CDR1 is LNHNV and CDR2 is YYDKDF (reference sequence). The CDR3 sequence is CATSRVIGGGQETQYF. For the CDR3, the DNA is TGTGCCACCAGCAGAGTGATAGGGGGGGGACAAGAGACCCAGTACTTC.

The chain couples TRBV29-1 to TRBJ2-7; the match to TRBD2 covers 10 bases. This CDR3 region has 14 residues. The germline gives CDR1 SQVTM, CDR2 ANQGSEA. Losses at the gene ends were 4 bases for V and 2 bases for J; bases not matched to a gene: 5. The CDR3 sequence: CSVVGSGGTYEQYF. CDR3 DNA: TGCAGCGTTGTGGGTAGCGGGGGGACCTACGAGCAGTACTTC.

The chain joins TRBV11-3 to TRBJ1-1, with D unresolved. This CDR3 has 13 amino acids. The V end lost 5 bases, the J end lost 0 bases, and 7 bases lay between the germline ends. CDR1 is SGHNT, CDR2 YENEEA, per germline. CDR3 nucleotide sequence: TGTGCCAGCAGCGTACAATTGAACACTGAAGCTTTCTTT. Translating gives CASSVQLNTEAFF.

The chain carries TRBV19 and TRBJ1-5, with 7 bases fitting TRBD1. J was trimmed by 5 bases and V by 10 bases; bases with no gene match: 8. CDR1 LNHDA and CDR2 SQIVND come from the germline V gene (reference sequence). This CDR3 is built from 13 residues. CDR3 protein: CATRDRAHQPQHF. In DNA form, the CDR3 reads TGTGCCACCCGAGACAGGGCTCATCAGCCCCAGCATTTT.

The chain uses TRBV4-3 and TRBJ1-1; D gene uncertain. V shed 0 bases and J shed 3 bases, with 11 bases lying between them. The CDR3 is 15 amino acids. Germline lookup yields CDR1 LGHNA and CDR2 YSLEER. The CDR3 sequence is CASSQDKELYTEAFF. Here the CDR3 DNA reads TGCGCCAGCAGCCAAGATAAGGAGCTGTACACTGAAGCTTTCTTT.

This chain joins TRBV5-4 and TRBJ2-3; a weak D match, TRBD2 (5 bases). The CDR3 is made up of 14 amino acids. Germline V lookup: CDR1 SGHNT, CDR2 YYREEE (reference sequence). V shed 3 bases and J shed 2 bases, with 10 bases lying between them. The CDR3 region has the DNA TGTGCCAGCAGCTGGGAGAGGGACACAGATACGCAGTATTTT. It codes for CASSWERDTDTQYF.

The rearrangement uses TRBV29-1 and TRBJ2-7; 8 nucleotides match TRBD2. This CDR3 is 15 amino acids long. In germline, CDR1 is SQVTM, CDR2 ANQGSEA. V trimming: 1 base; J trimming: 5 bases; junction bases outside the gene matches: 10. CDR3 protein: CSVEGGGLVGDEQYF. CDR3 in DNA: TGCAGCGTTGAAGGTGGGGGACTAGTGGGCGACGAGCAGTACTTC.

The sample holds a few counts of this clone. The rearrangement links TRBV5-4 to TRBJ1-1; 8 positions match TRBD1. Germline trimming cut 9 bases from V and 6 bases from J; bases unmatched to any gene: 19. Germline CDR1 and CDR2: SGHNT and YYREEE (reference sequence). The CDR3 spans 16 residues. The CDR3 bases are TGTGCCACCCAGGACAGGGAAGGGGGGGGGAAGGCTGAAGCTTTCTTT. Its protein product is CATQDREGGGKAEAFF. Full variable domain (remainder filled in from reference TRBV5-4 and TRBJ1-1): ETGVTQSPTHLIKTRGQQVTLRCSSQSGHNTVSWYQQALGQGPQFIFQYYREEENGRGNFPPRFSGLQFPNYSSELNVNALELDDSALYLCATQDREGGGKAEAFFGQGTRLTVV.

The V gene is TRBV7-2, the J gene TRBJ1-5, with a possible D match to TRBD1 (6 bases). V was cut by 5 bases and J by 7 bases, with 18 bases left in between. The CDR3 is 15 residues long. Germline CDR1 and CDR2: SGHTA and FQGNSA. DNA of the CDR3: TGTGCCAGCAGCCACGGCGGGGGGCGTCAGCAGCCCCAGCATTTT. Protein sequence: CASSHGGGRQQPQHF.

The J gene is TRBJ1-1, the V gene TRBV6-5; D is unresolved. The CDR3 runs 15 residues. The V end lost 4 bases, the J end lost 3 bases, and 15 bases lay between the germline ends. Germline V gene data show CDR1 as MNHEY and CDR2 as SVGAGI. The chain's CDR3 is CASSFNPSRDTEAFF. The CDR3 coding sequence is TGTGCCAGCAGTTTTAACCCTTCGAGGGACACTGAAGCTTTCTTT.